This TCR beta chain derives from a study of blood T cell repertoires in COVID-19. The CDR3 contains 14 residues. Trimming left V 0 bases short and J 12 bases short, with 14 bases between. Germline-derived CDR1 and CDR2 are LNHNV and YYDKDF (reference sequence). Generated by immunoSEQ multiplex PCR, the TCRdb table keeps only in-frame clones and is missing some. The data show approximately 260,000 clones, around four fifths seen once. Sequenced material: PBMCs or T cells enriched from blood (not recorded which). This TCR derives from a man aged 30 to 45 with acute COVID-19. This chain connects TRBV15 to TRBJ1-4; D is unclear. The CDR3 sequence: CATSRDRMLEELFF. CDR3 coding DNA: TGTGCCACCAGCAGAGATCGGATGTTGGAGGAACTGTTTTTT. Full variable domain (rest looked up from reference TRBV15 and TRBJ1-4): DAMVIQNPRYQVTQFGKPVTLSCSQTLNHNVMYWYQQKSSQAPKLLFHYYDKDFNNEADTPDNFQSRRPNTSFCFLDIRSPGLGDTAMYLCATSRDRMLEELFFGSGTQLSVL.